The 16 T cell receptor beta chains below come from one sample, sequenced in a study of blood T cells in healthy people across ages. With a J-beta primer mix and a sample-barcoded 5' primer, a second PCR ran about 7 to 12 cycles. TCRdb re-called the 5' RACE reads through MiXCR, storing one row per CDR3 protein. The sample carries more than 1,000,000 distinct CDR3 sequences, 25% recorded once. This sample also appeared in a second study, on T cells of mothers and their children.

Sequenced material: blood. The source of these receptors is a girl aged 2-10 years in good health.

This clonotype was observed a handful of times. V gene TRBV6-5 combines with J gene TRBJ2-5, with D maybe TRBD2 (6 bases). CDR1 is MNHEY and CDR2 is SVGAGI in the germline V gene. The CDR3 contains 16 residues. The V end was cut by 0 bases, the J end by 1 base, with 12 bases between. CDR3 nucleotides: TGTGCCAGCAGTTACTCGACCAGGACTACCCAAGAGACCCAGTACTTC. Translation: CASSYSTRTTQETQYF.

The chain is built from TRBV19 and TRBJ2-1, with D possibly being TRBD2 (6 bases). CDR1 and CDR2 (germline): LNHDA, SQIVND (reference sequence). This CDR3 is built from 12 residues. Trimming pared 9 bases from V and 7 bases from J, leaving 13 bases between. For the CDR3, the DNA is TGTGCCAGCCGGGACTTTCGGAATGAGCAGTTCTTC. Translation gives CASRDFRNEQFF. The full variable domain, in which reference TRBV19 and TRBJ2-1 provide the parts outside the CDR3, is DGGITQSPKYLFRKEGQNVTLSCEQNLNHDAMYWYRQDPGQGLRLIYYSQIVNDFQKGDIAEGYSVSREKKESFPLTVTSAQKNPTAFYLCASRDFRNEQFFGPGTRLTVL.

In this sample, this clonotype turned up many times. This sequence joins TRBV5-1 and TRBJ1-2; no clear D. CDR3 length: 14 amino acids. Per germline, CDR1 SGHRS and CDR2 YFSETQ. V was pared by 0 bases and J by 2 bases, with 8 bases between. CDR3 sequence reads: CASSLGVGNYGYTF. In DNA, the CDR3 is TGCGCCAGCAGCTTGGGGGTAGGGAACTATGGCTACACCTTC.

The J gene is TRBJ2-5, the V gene TRBV4-2; D is possibly TRBD2 (5 bases). The assigned J gene may be wrong: the sequence end matches TRBJ2-7 better. This CDR3 spans 15 amino acids. Germline CDR1 is LGHNA and CDR2 is YNFKEQ. The CDR3 protein is CASSQEARGSYEQYF. CDR3 sequence (DNA): TGTGCCAGCAGCCAAGAGGCCCGGGGTTCCTACGAGCAGTACTTC.

This clonotype has just a few counts. This chain connects TRBV7-8 to TRBJ1-3, with TRBD1 as a possible D gene (5 bases). The V end was cut by 5 bases, the J end by 8 bases, with 19 bases between. The germline gives CDR1 SGHVS, CDR2 FQNEAQ. The CDR3 is made up of 15 amino acids. The CDR3 DNA sequence: TGTGCCAGCAGCATAGAGACAGCTGGAGTCTACACCATATATTTT. Residues: CASSIETAGVYTIYF.

The chain has TRBV11-1 and TRBJ2-1; TRBD2 aligns across 11 bases. Germline-derived CDR1 and CDR2 are SGHAT and FQDESV (reference sequence). There are 15 residues in the CDR3. V shed 5 bases and J 6 bases; nucleotides not matched to a gene: 6. CDR3 residues: CASSTDLAGGNEQFF. The DNA of the CDR3 is TGTGCCAGCAGCACCGACCTAGCGGGGGGCAATGAGCAGTTCTTC.

This clonotype turned up a few times. J is TRBJ2-1 and V is TRBV14; 12 bases map to TRBD2. With 0 bases clipped from V and 10 bases from J, the junction kept 13 bases outside the gene matches. In germline, CDR1 is SGHDN, CDR2 FVKESK. The CDR3 has 18 residues. CDR3 region: CASSQDGSLAGGPWEQFF. The CDR3 nucleotides read TGTGCCAGCAGCCAAGACGGTTCGCTAGCGGGAGGGCCCTGGGAGCAGTTCTTC.

The table lists this clonotype with a few counts. V and J are TRBV5-1 and TRBJ2-7; D remains ambiguous. The length of the CDR3 is 13 residues. CDR1 is SGHRS, CDR2 YFSETQ, per germline. Trimming cost V 5 bases and J 2 bases, with 11 bases left between them. The DNA for the CDR3 is TGCGCCAGCAGTCGGGCAGATGCCTACGAGCAGTACTTC. This sequence encodes CASSRADAYEQYF.

The chain joins TRBV5-5 to TRBJ1-6; D remains unclear. Germline V gene sequence: CDR1 SGHKS, CDR2 YYEKEE (reference sequence). Trimming removed 7 bases from V and 5 bases from J, with 13 bases in between. The CDR3 covers 14 residues. The CDR3 nucleotides are TGTGCCAGCTCCCCACCGTTCGATAATTCACCCCTCCACTTT. Translated, it gives CASSPPFDNSPLHF.

This clonotype was observed a few times. V and J are TRBV29-1 and TRBJ1-3, with D hard to call. The CDR3 runs to 11 residues. Trimming took off 3 bases at V and 4 bases at J, with 4 bases between the two ends. CDR1 and CDR2 (germline): SQVTM, ANQGSEA. The CDR3 DNA reads TGCAGCGTTGAGTACGGAAACACCATATATTTT. Translating it yields CSVEYGNTIYF.

This clonotype showed up just a few times. The J gene is TRBJ2-2, the V gene TRBV12-3 or TRBV12-4; D unclear. Deletions cut 6 bases from V and 7 bases from J, with 12 bases between. The CDR3 has 13 amino acids. The CDR3 coding sequence is TGTGCCAGCAGGGTACCAGTTGTCGGGGAGCTGTTTTTT. Protein product: CASRVPVVGELFF.

The chain couples TRBV5-5 to TRBJ1-1, with a tentative D call TRBD1 (5 bases). Germline CDR1 reads SGHKS; CDR2 reads YYEKEE (reference sequence). V was clipped by 2 bases and J by 6 bases, with 11 bases between them. The CDR3 loop spans 13 amino acids. CDR3 loop: CASSFQGAAEAFF. CDR3 nucleotide sequence: TGTGCCAGCAGCTTTCAAGGGGCGGCTGAAGCTTTCTTT.

The chain joins TRBV29-1 to TRBJ2-5; D is tentatively TRBD1 or TRBD2 (6 bases each). Trimming stripped 4 bases from V and 5 bases from J, with 17 bases between. Germline CDR1 reads SQVTM; CDR2 reads ANQGSEA. The CDR3 has 14 residues. CDR3 coding DNA: TGCAGCGTTGGGGTTGACGGGGGCCAGGAGACCCAGTACTTC. Protein product: CSVGVDGGQETQYF.

The V and J genes are TRBV7-9 and TRBJ1-4; the match to TRBD1 covers 9 bases. The CDR3 is 15 residues long. Losses at the gene ends were 5 bases for V and 7 bases for J; bases not matched to a gene: 8. Germline CDR1 and CDR2: SEHNR and FQNEAQ (reference sequence). The CDR3 reads CASSARDRAAEKLFF. CDR3 sequence (DNA): TGTGCCAGCAGCGCCAGGGACAGGGCGGCTGAAAAACTGTTTTTT.

This rearrangement joins TRBV6-1 to TRBJ1-1; D ambiguous. Deletions cut 0 bases from V and 1 base from J, with 15 bases between. Germline loops: CDR1 MNHNS, CDR2 SASEGT. There are 17 residues in the CDR3. The CDR3 loop reads CASSEAPTGRRNTEAFF. CDR3 coding DNA: TGTGCCAGCAGTGAAGCCCCGACCGGGAGGAGGAACACTGAAGCTTTCTTT.

This chain links TRBV18 with TRBJ1-4; tentatively, D is TRBD1 (6 bases). The CDR3 loop spans 15 amino acids. The V and J ends lost 2 bases and 8 bases respectively, with 15 bases between them. From germline, CDR1 is KGHSH and CDR2 LQKENI. CDR3 bases: TGTGCCAGCTCACCAGTTGCAGGGGCCGGGGAAAAACTGTTTTTT. Protein sequence: CASSPVAGAGEKLFF.